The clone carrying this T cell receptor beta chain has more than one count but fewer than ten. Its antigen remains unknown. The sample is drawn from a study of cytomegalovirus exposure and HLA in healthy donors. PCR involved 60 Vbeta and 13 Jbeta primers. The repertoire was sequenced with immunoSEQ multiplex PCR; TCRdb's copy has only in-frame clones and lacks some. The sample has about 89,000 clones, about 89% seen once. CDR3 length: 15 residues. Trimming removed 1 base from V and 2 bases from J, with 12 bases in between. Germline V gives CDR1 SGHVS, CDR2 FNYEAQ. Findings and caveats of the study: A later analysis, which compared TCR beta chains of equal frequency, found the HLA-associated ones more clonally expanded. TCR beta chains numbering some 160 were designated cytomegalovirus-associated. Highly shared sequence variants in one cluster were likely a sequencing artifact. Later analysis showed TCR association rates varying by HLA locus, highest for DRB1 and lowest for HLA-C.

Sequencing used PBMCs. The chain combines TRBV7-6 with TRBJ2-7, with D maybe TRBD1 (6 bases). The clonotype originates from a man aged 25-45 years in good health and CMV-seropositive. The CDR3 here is CASSLGQGTAYEQYF. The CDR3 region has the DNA TGTGCCAGCAGCTTAGGTCAGGGGACCGCCTACGAGCAGTACTTC.